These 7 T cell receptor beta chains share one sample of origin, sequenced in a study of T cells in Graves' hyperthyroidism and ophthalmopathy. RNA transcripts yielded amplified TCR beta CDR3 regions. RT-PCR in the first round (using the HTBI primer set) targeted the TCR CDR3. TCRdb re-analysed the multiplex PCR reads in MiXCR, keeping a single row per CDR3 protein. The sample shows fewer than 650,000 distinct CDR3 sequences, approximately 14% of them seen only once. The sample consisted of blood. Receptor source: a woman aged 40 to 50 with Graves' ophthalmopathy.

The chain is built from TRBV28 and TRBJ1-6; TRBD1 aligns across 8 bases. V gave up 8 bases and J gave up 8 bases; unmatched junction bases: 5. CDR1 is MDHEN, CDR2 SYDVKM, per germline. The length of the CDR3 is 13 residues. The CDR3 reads CASSGGKYSPLHF. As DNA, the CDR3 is TGTGCCAGCTCAGGGGGCAAGTATTCACCCCTCCACTTT.

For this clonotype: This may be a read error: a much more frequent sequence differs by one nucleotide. CDR3 protein: CASSLSSGMRETQYF. For the CDR3, the DNA is TGTGCCAGCAGTTTATCTAGCGGGATGCGAGAGACCCAGTACTTC. The V gene is TRBV12-3 or TRBV12-4, the J gene TRBJ2-5, with TRBD2 identical over 9 bases. The CDR3 consists of 15 residues. The V and J ends lost 2 bases and 4 bases, in that order; junction bases with no gene match: 5.

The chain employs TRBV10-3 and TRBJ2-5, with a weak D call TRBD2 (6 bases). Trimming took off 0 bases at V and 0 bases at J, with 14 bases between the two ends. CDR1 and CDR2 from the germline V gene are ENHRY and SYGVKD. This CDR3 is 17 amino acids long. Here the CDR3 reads CAISESFQLANQETQYF. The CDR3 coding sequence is TGTGCCATCAGTGAGTCGTTCCAACTAGCCAACCAAGAGACCCAGTACTTC.

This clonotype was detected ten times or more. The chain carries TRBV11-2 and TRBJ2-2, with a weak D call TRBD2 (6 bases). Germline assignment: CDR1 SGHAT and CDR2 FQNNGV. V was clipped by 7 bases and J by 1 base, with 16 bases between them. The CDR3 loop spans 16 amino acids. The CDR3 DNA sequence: TGTGCCAGCACCCGGGGGTTGGACGGGAACACCGGGGAGCTGTTTTTT. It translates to CASTRGLDGNTGELFF. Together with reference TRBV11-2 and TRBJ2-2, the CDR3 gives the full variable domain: EAGVAQSPRYKIIEKRQSVAFWCNPISGHATLYWYQQILGQGPKLLIQFQNNGVVDDSQLPKDRFSAERLKGVDSTLKIQPAKLEDSAVYLCASTRGLDGNTGELFFGEGSRLTVL.

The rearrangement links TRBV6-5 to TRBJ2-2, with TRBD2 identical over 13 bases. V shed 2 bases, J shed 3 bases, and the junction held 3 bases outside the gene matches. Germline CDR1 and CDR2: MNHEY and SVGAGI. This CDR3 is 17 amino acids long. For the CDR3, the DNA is TGTGCCAGCAGTTACCCGACTAGCGGGAGGCACACCGGGGAGCTGTTTTTT. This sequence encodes CASSYPTSGRHTGELFF.

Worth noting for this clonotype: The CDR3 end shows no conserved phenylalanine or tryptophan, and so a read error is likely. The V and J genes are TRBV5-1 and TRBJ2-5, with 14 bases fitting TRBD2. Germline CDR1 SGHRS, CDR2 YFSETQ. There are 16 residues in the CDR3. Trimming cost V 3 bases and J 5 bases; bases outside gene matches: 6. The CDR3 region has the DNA TGCGCCAGCAGCTATGGGACTAGCGGGAGATCTGAGACCCAGTACCTC. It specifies CASSYGTSGRSETQYL.

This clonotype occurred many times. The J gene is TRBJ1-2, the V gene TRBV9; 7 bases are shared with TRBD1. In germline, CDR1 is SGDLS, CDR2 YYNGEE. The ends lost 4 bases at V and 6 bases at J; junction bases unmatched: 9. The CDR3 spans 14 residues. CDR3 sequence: CASSRGGTVDGYTF. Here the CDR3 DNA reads TGTGCCAGCAGCAGAGGGGGGACAGTTGATGGCTACACCTTC.